Described below is a single T cell receptor beta chain sequence and its context. Its antigen has not been determined. No base-level quality is on record; no much larger clone is a single base apart. This specimen belongs to a study of cytomegalovirus exposure and HLA in healthy donors (dated by TCRdb to about 2017). Regarding the research as a whole: According to an earlier analysis of 587 of the donors, about 179 million T cells yielded roughly 110 million unique TCR beta sequences and roughly 280 Gb of sequence data. Rather than using new phenotypic data, the later analysis identified candidate immune exposures from TCR beta sequences and from how often those sequences occurred across donors. The T cell repertoires of about 700 subjects were profiled by immunosequencing and related to cytomegalovirus serostatus. Across 398 genotyped donors of the cohort, an average of about 200,000 unique TCR beta nucleotide sequences per donor were sequenced, and 15% to 20% of those sequences were non-productive. To predict cytomegalovirus infection status, the study combined high-throughput TCR immunosequencing, statistical association of individual TCRs with disease status, and machine learning. Of the roughly 400 genotyped donors, around 81% fell in the genetic ancestry cluster associated with self-reported Caucasian donors. A later analysis re-analyzed previously published TCR beta repertoires from 650 to 800 donors and added high-resolution HLA genotyping to study TCR occurrence patterns. Both class I and class II loci were covered by HLA typing, at four-digit resolution. Donor age, sex, ethnicity and CMV serostatus were compiled alongside the repertoire data. In an earlier analysis of roughly 580 of the donors, high-throughput TCR beta sequencing was used to judge whether each TCR beta V gene segment behaved as functional or pseudogenic. The number of donors typed differed by locus, with about 629-630 for A, B, C, DRB1 and DQB1, approximately 500 for DQA1, under 610 for DPA1, and around 460 for DPB1. All discovery cohort repertoires had been generated on a single sequencing platform. In addition to the first cohort of roughly 700 subjects, a separate validation cohort of 130 or so different subjects was used. An early release that covered more than 550 HLA-typed donors contained 250 to 350 gigabases of sequencing data and tens of millions of unique TCR sequences. A later genetic analysis used genome-wide SNP genotypes for about 65% of the 666 donors, treating that subset as a discovery cohort. The study aimed to test whether cataloging public T cell receptors could reveal signatures of past pathogen exposure. Roughly 5 DR-DQ haplotypes were treated as single units for association and clustering because of strong linkage in the cohort. General findings and caveats noted by the study authors: Roughly uniform sequencing depth across donors was assumed in presence/absence analyses, although this assumption may not hold. A later genetic analysis reported fewer N-insertions in productive TCRs among donors in an Asian-associated ancestry cluster than the roughly 640-donor mean. The cohort was sequenced for TCR beta chains only, and without alpha or paired-chain data the features that could be detected were limited. Most TCR sequences were observed very rarely across donors, whereas some public TCRs were present in many individuals. A later analysis associated about 17,000 TCR beta sequences with specific HLA alleles at a false discovery rate of 0.05. Several of the top co-occurrence clusters appeared to be linked to parvovirus B19, influenza, CMV and Epstein-Barr virus, according to a later analysis. Because counts were too low, about 15 rarely observed V segments, including chromosome 9 orphons, were left out of the earlier analysis of about 620 of the donors. Correlated functional status among segregating V segments might be attributable to linkage disequilibrium, but an unknown experimental factor could not be ruled out. V-gene and J-gene trimming of TCR beta chains was associated with a missense DCLRE1C variant in a later genetic analysis, and the association was replicated in an independent cohort. A further reported finding was that TCR beta sequences accurately predicted the HLA-A and HLA-B alleles for most subjects in the first cohort. The authors suggested that the approach could potentially be extended to other disease states and immunological phenotypes. Because HLA typing was missing for some donors at each locus, association tests included only the typed subset. Most CMV-associated TCR beta chains appeared to be HLA-restricted in a later analysis, and the HLA associations seemed to be driven largely by CMV exposure. A later analysis found that HLA-associated TCR beta chains were more clonally expanded and had lower generation probabilities than equally common non-associated chains. In the study, 150 to 200 TCR beta chains were listed as associated with cytomegalovirus. The classifier was reported to diagnose cytomegalovirus status with high specificity and sensitivity in both the original and validation cohorts. CMV serostatus was the only immune exposure information available for the cohort. Some IMGT-functional V segments, including TRBV6-2 and TRBV6-3, could not be distinguished by the 87-base-pair reads and were therefore excluded. In an earlier analysis of approximately 590 of the donors, most TCR beta V segments appeared in productive rearrangements about 87% or about 30% of the time, broadly matching IMGT annotations. According to a later analysis, TCR association rates differed among HLA loci, with DRB1 alleles showing the most associated TCRs and HLA-C alleles showing the fewest. In vitro tests confirmed that a few of the cytomegalovirus-associated TCR beta chains recognize cytomegalovirus antigens. Assigning TCR associations to individual alleles was difficult when HLA alleles, especially DR and DQ, strongly co-occurred. A cluster of highly shared sequence variants was judged likely to be a technical artifact of the sequencing pipeline.

Looking up the germline V gene yields CDR1 MNHEY and CDR2 SVGAGI. Trimming takes 6 bases from V and 6 bases from J, and the germline ends sit 18 bases apart. The CDR3 has 14 amino acids, counting the end cysteine and phenylalanine. The kept DNA is CDR3 alone, 42 bases in frame from the first base. The cohort comprised 550 to 700 healthy bone marrow donors. All cohort members were sampled while nominally healthy, although unrecorded immune exposures were likely present. The donor tested CMV seronegative and was one of the 352 seronegative cohort members. Each donor provided a peripheral blood sample, and peripheral blood mononuclear cells were used for TCR beta sequencing. The Qiagen DNeasy Blood Extraction Kit was used to extract genomic DNA from the blood cell samples. The library was prepared using the immunoSEQ multiplex PCR assay. The multiplex PCR relied on a mix of 60 forward primers for TCR Vbeta segments and 13 reverse primers for TCR Jbeta segments. A multiplex PCR assay on genomic DNA amplified the CDR3 region of rearranged TCR beta genes. The Illumina HiSeq System was used to sequence the amplified TCR beta libraries as 87-base-pair reads. For the original study's pipeline: A later analysis tallied roughly 78 million unique TCR beta chains across the 550 to 850 repertoires, and approximately 12 million of those chains were shared by two or more donors. Raw reads were error-corrected and collapsed into unique sequences by a nearest-neighbor algorithm in which closely related sequences were merged to remove PCR and sequencing errors. CDR3 sequences were aligned to IMGT reference sequences to assign V, D and J gene segments. For a sequence to be retained, a match of at least six nucleotides was required to both a V gene segment and a J gene segment. A rearrangement was called productive if the CDR3 had no stop codons and remained in frame with V and J, and every other rearrangement was called non-productive. CDR3 was defined by IMGT convention, running from the second conserved V-encoded cysteine to the conserved J-encoded phenylalanine. The earlier analysis of some 550 of the donors excluded any sequence lacking an unambiguous match to a single V gene segment. In an earlier analysis of a few hundred of the donors, a V segment was called functional when productive rearrangements were above 56.7%, and segregating when the standard deviation between donors exceeded 5%. To diagnose cytomegalovirus status from the catalog of TCR beta chain sequences, a statistical classification framework was built. In a later analysis, V and J genes were assigned by comparing TCR nucleotide sequences against IMGT/GENE-DB human TR gene sequences. A later analysis assigned CDR3 sequences and most-parsimonious VDJ recombination scenarios with the TCRdist pipeline. In a later analysis, every TCR beta chain was defined by the combination of its CDR3 amino acid sequence and its V-gene family, and reads without a unique V-gene family were dropped. In a later analysis, several hundred highly shared, low-generation-probability nucleotide sequences were removed to address suspected cross-contamination and a sequencing artifact. In a later analysis, a clonal expansion index for each public chain was calculated from normalized within-repertoire ranks of inferred template counts. In a later analysis, generation probabilities were computed using a VDJ recombination model fitted to out-of-frame rearrangements, and the results were checked against IGoR. In a later analysis, TCR-TCR, TCR-HLA and TCR-CMV co-occurrence was scored with hypergeometric tests, and a repertoire-size bias correction was applied to TCR pairs. False discovery rates were estimated in a later analysis by permuting HLA or CMV assignments 20 times. A later analysis grouped co-occurring TCRs with DBSCAN, adding TCRdist sequence similarity when clustering within HLA-allele-positive subsets. Co-occurrence clustering excluded repertoires with fewer than 30,000 or more than 120,000 public chains, plus five with anomalous nucleotide sharing. TCRdb provides this immuneACCESS table in a form limited to in-frame rearrangements. Some clones are lacking; in checked studies, under half of them reflect an unresolved V gene, and why the rest are absent is not known. The V and J calls and clone size come from that table; D and trimming were worked out from the DNA. The sample table records approximately 280,000 clones; approximately 90% of these occur just once. The top ten hold 2% to 3% of the sample.

The receptor's source is a woman aged 18-30 years in good health and CMV-seronegative. Sequencing used PBMCs. The sequence joins TRBV6-5 to TRBJ2-7, with TRBD1 as a weak D call on 6 bases. The CDR3 here reads CASRQEQGLGEQYF. The nucleotides read TGTGCCAGCAGGCAGGAACAGGGTTTAGGCGAGCAGTACTTC.